The present entry profiles one TCR beta chain with its context. The germline gives CDR1 SGDLS, CDR2 YYNGEE. The length of the CDR3 is 15 residues. With V trimmed by 4 bases and J by 0 bases, 4 bases remained unmatched. This record comes from a study of T cell changes during pregnancy in multiple sclerosis. The assay was immunoSEQ multiplex PCR, and TCRdb's table has in-frame clones only and misses some. Of 25,000 to 30,000 clones listed, 80% to 90% were seen once; the top ten hold 6.9%. The chain carries TRBV9 and TRBJ2-7; 10 bases map to TRBD1. This TCR came from a female donor with multiple sclerosis, enrolled in a pregnancy study. Source: CD8+ T cells from peripheral blood mononuclear cells, taken in the second trimester of pregnancy. CDR3 in DNA: TGTGCCAGCAGCTTGGGACAGGGGAACTCCTACGAGCAGTACTTC. Translating gives CASSLGQGNSYEQYF.